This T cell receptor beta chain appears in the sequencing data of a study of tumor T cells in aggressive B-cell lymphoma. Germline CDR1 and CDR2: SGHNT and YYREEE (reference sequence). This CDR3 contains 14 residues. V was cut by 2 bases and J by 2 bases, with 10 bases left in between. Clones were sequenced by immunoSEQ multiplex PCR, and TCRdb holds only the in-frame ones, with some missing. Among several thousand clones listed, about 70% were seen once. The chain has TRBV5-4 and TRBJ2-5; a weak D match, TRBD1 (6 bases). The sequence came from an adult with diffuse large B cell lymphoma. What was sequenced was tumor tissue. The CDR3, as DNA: TGTGCCAGCAGCTTCAGGGGAGAACAAGAGACCCAGTACTTC. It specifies CASSFRGEQETQYF.